The following is a T cell receptor (beta chain) sequence with its context. The entry originates in a study of beta chain features in type 1 diabetes. All of the isolated RNA was reverse transcribed, so expressed TCRB transcripts were sequenced. Some clones are missing from TCRdb's copy, which holds only in-frame ones; the method was immunoSEQ multiplex PCR. Of about half a million clones listed, around 30% are singletons. The germline gives CDR1 SGDLS, CDR2 YYNGEE. The V and J ends lost 0 bases and 5 bases respectively, with 15 bases between them. This CDR3 comprises 16 residues. This TCR came from a man aged 18 to 30 in good health. This chain uses TRBV9 with TRBJ2-1; perhaps TRBD2 as D (5 bases). Sequenced input: naive CD4+ T cells from blood. The CDR3 DNA sequence: TGTGCCAGCAGCGTAGCTCCCCGAGGGAGAGACAATGAGCAGTTCTTC. This gives the protein CASSVAPRGRDNEQFF.